Listed below are T cell receptor beta chains from one sample, sequenced in a study of metastatic and nonmetastatic thyroid tumors. TCRdb re-called clones from the PCR reads using MiXCR. The sample consists of roughly 30,000 clones, about 20% of them appearing once. Sequencing input: blood. The receptors stem from a female donor with papillary thyroid cancer or a benign thyroid nodule (not recorded which). Some clones in this sample may be carry-over from other donors' samples. Both conserved end residues are part of each CDR3. D genes are given only for firm matches. Clone size is not always given. Where it is, it says once, few, many or a class for expanded clones.

j_gene: TRBJ2-1; v_gene: TRBV4-1; abundance: medium-sized; d_gene: -; CDR3aa: CASSQEGRGYNEQFF; CDR3nt: TGCGCCAGCAGCCAAGAAGGAAGGGGATACAATGAGCAGTTCTTC
j_gene: TRBJ2-5; v_gene: TRBV2; abundance: many; d_gene: -; CDR3aa: CASSLQGVRQETQYF; CDR3nt: TGTGCCAGCAGTTTACAGGGTGTGAGACAAGAGACCCAGTACTTC
j_gene: TRBJ2-3; v_gene: TRBV4-2; abundance: medium-sized; d_gene: TRBD1; CDR3aa: CASSPGQFSTDTQYF; CDR3nt: TGTGCCAGCAGCCCGGGACAGTTTAGCACAGATACGCAGTATTTT
j_gene: TRBJ1-1; v_gene: TRBV19; abundance: once; d_gene: -; CDR3aa: CASCLGVGTEAFF; CDR3nt: TGTGCCAGTTGTTTGGGGGTTGGCACTGAAGCTTTCTTT
j_gene: TRBJ1-6; v_gene: TRBV19; abundance: few; d_gene: -; CDR3aa: CASSIRRGNSPLHF; CDR3nt: TGTGCCAGTAGTATACGGAGGGGAAATTCACCCCTCCACTTT
j_gene: TRBJ2-7; v_gene: TRBV20-1; abundance: -; d_gene: -; CDR3aa: CSARDASRGEQYF; CDR3nt: TGCAGTGCTAGAGATGCTAGCCGGGGCGAGCAGTACTTC
j_gene: TRBJ2-7; v_gene: TRBV29-1; abundance: many; d_gene: -; CDR3aa: CSVSPPGRPGHEQYF; CDR3nt: TGCAGCGTTTCGCCCCCGGGACGCCCAGGGCACGAGCAGTACTTC
j_gene: TRBJ2-2; v_gene: TRBV6-2/TRBV6-3; abundance: many; d_gene: -; CDR3aa: CASSYMDTGPANTGELFF; CDR3nt: TGTGCCAGCAGTTACATGGACACCGGGCCGGCGAACACCGGGGAGCTGTTTTTT
j_gene: TRBJ2-1; v_gene: TRBV14; abundance: many; d_gene: -; CDR3aa: CASSQDWAGLSSYNEQFF; CDR3nt: TGTGCCAGCAGCCAAGATTGGGCGGGGTTAAGCTCCTACAATGAGCAGTTCTTC
j_gene: TRBJ2-2; v_gene: TRBV28; abundance: few; d_gene: TRBD1; CDR3aa: CASQRTGNTGELFF; CDR3nt: TGTGCCAGCCAACGGACAGGAAACACCGGGGAGCTGTTTTTT
j_gene: TRBJ2-5; v_gene: TRBV27; abundance: many; d_gene: -; CDR3aa: CASRRLDRETQYF; CDR3nt: TGTGCCAGCAGAAGACTAGATCGGGAGACCCAGTACTTC
j_gene: TRBJ1-4; v_gene: TRBV7-9; abundance: many; d_gene: TRBD1; CDR3aa: CASSPGTGNEKLFF; CDR3nt: TGTGCCAGCAGCCCAGGGACAGGGAATGAAAAACTGTTTTTT
j_gene: TRBJ2-1; v_gene: TRBV6-1; abundance: -; d_gene: TRBD2; CDR3aa: CASFPPGTRDNEQFF; CDR3nt: TGTGCCAGCTTTCCTCCCGGGACTAGAGACAATGAGCAGTTCTTC
j_gene: TRBJ1-1; v_gene: TRBV18; abundance: many; d_gene: TRBD1; CDR3aa: CASSPDRVAEAFF; CDR3nt: TGTGCCAGCTCACCAGACAGGGTCGCTGAAGCTTTCTTT
j_gene: TRBJ2-7; v_gene: TRBV7-8; abundance: many; d_gene: TRBD1; CDR3aa: CASSLETGGPYEQYF; CDR3nt: TGTGCCAGCAGCCTAGAGACAGGGGGGCCCTACGAGCAGTACTTC
j_gene: TRBJ1-5; v_gene: TRBV5-6; abundance: many; d_gene: -; CDR3aa: CASSLVTGPQHF; CDR3nt: TGTGCCAGCAGCTTGGTAACAGGGCCCCAGCATTTT
j_gene: TRBJ2-1; v_gene: TRBV18; abundance: many; d_gene: TRBD1; CDR3aa: CASSPNRGSPYNEQFF; CDR3nt: TGTGCCAGCTCACCAAACAGGGGAAGCCCCTACAATGAGCAGTTCTTC
j_gene: TRBJ2-1; v_gene: TRBV6-2/TRBV6-3; abundance: -; d_gene: -; CDR3aa: CASSYCVAQERGEQFF; CDR3nt: TGTGCCAGCAGTTACTGCGTGGCCCAGGAACGGGGTGAGCAGTTCTTC
j_gene: TRBJ1-1; v_gene: TRBV19; abundance: many; d_gene: -; CDR3aa: CASSRGTGQNTEAFF; CDR3nt: TGTGCCAGTAGTAGGGGGACGGGACAGAACACTGAAGCTTTCTTT
j_gene: TRBJ1-6; v_gene: TRBV6-1; abundance: medium-sized; d_gene: -; CDR3aa: CASEGGLESPLHF; CDR3nt: TGTGCCTCCGAGGGGGGCCTAGAATCACCCCTCCACTTT
j_gene: TRBJ1-3; v_gene: TRBV11-2; abundance: many; d_gene: -; CDR3aa: CASSFPGGNTIYF; CDR3nt: TGTGCCAGCAGCTTTCCCGGGGGAAACACCATATATTTT
j_gene: TRBJ1-2; v_gene: TRBV9; abundance: few; d_gene: -; CDR3aa: CASRSTEGYYGYTF; CDR3nt: TGTGCCAGCAGGTCGACAGAGGGCTACTATGGCTACACCTTC
j_gene: TRBJ1-1; v_gene: TRBV13; abundance: many; d_gene: -; CDR3aa: CASSLVTGAGTEAFF; CDR3nt: TGTGCCAGCAGCTTAGTTACGGGGGCGGGCACTGAAGCTTTCTTT
j_gene: TRBJ2-7; v_gene: TRBV28; abundance: few; d_gene: TRBD2; CDR3aa: CASSFREGRLLQYF; CDR3nt: TGTGCCAGCAGTTTCCGGGAGGGTCGTCTTTTACAGTACTTC
j_gene: TRBJ1-5; v_gene: TRBV27; abundance: many; d_gene: -; CDR3aa: CASSLSGSPLLWQPQHF; CDR3nt: TGTGCCAGCAGTTTATCGGGCAGCCCGCTTCTTTGGCAGCCCCAGCATTTT
j_gene: TRBJ1-5; v_gene: TRBV28; abundance: -; d_gene: -; CDR3aa: CASDDGSMAMGPQHF; CDR3nt: TGTGCCAGCGATGACGGGTCAATGGCCATGGGGCCCCAGCATTTT
j_gene: TRBJ1-2; v_gene: TRBV3-1; abundance: -; d_gene: -; CDR3aa: CASSLGRDTGYTF; CDR3nt: TGTGCCAGCAGCCTCGGGCGGGACACTGGCTACACCTTC
j_gene: TRBJ2-1; v_gene: TRBV7-3; abundance: -; d_gene: -; CDR3aa: CASSLKRPRSYNEQFF; CDR3nt: TGTGCCAGCAGCTTAAAAAGACCCCGATCCTACAATGAGCAGTTCTTC
j_gene: TRBJ2-5; v_gene: TRBV7-9; abundance: many; d_gene: TRBD1; CDR3aa: CASSLKQGGRWETQYF; CDR3nt: TGTGCCAGCAGCCTAAAACAGGGGGGACGTTGGGAGACCCAGTACTTC
j_gene: TRBJ2-5; v_gene: TRBV10-3; abundance: many; d_gene: TRBD1; CDR3aa: CAINRQGAKETQYF; CDR3nt: TGTGCCATCAACAGACAGGGGGCAAAAGAGACCCAGTACTTC
j_gene: TRBJ2-3; v_gene: TRBV24-1; abundance: -; d_gene: TRBD2; CDR3aa: CATSDLTSGGDTQYF; CDR3nt: TGTGCCACCAGTGACCTCACTAGCGGGGGAGATACGCAGTATTTT
j_gene: TRBJ1-1; v_gene: TRBV6-2/TRBV6-3; abundance: -; d_gene: TRBD1; CDR3aa: CVSRGQGMTEAFF; CDR3nt: TGTGTCAGCAGAGGACAGGGGATGACTGAAGCTTTCTTT
j_gene: TRBJ1-1; v_gene: TRBV5-1; abundance: once; d_gene: TRBD1; CDR3aa: CASSLAWDRGDTEPHF; CDR3nt: TGCGCCAGCAGCTTGGCCTGGGACAGGGGGGACACTGAGCCTCACTTT
j_gene: TRBJ1-1; v_gene: TRBV27; abundance: few; d_gene: -; CDR3aa: CASSPYAGLNTEAFF; CDR3nt: TGTGCCAGCAGTCCATACGCTGGGTTGAACACTGAAGCTTTCTTT
j_gene: TRBJ2-7; v_gene: TRBV12-3/TRBV12-4; abundance: -; d_gene: -; CDR3aa: CASSSGGEQYF; CDR3nt: TGTGCCAGCAGTTCCGGGGGTGAGCAGTACTTC
j_gene: TRBJ1-6; v_gene: TRBV19; abundance: -; d_gene: -; CDR3aa: CASSPQGGDSPLHF; CDR3nt: TGTGCCAGTAGTCCGCAGGGTGGTGATTCACCCCTCCACTTT
j_gene: TRBJ2-2; v_gene: TRBV5-4; abundance: -; d_gene: TRBD2; CDR3aa: CASAAGTSTGELFF; CDR3nt: TGTGCCAGCGCCGCCGGGACTAGCACCGGGGAGCTGTTTTTT
j_gene: TRBJ2-1; v_gene: TRBV12-5; abundance: many; d_gene: -; CDR3aa: CASARYNEQFF; CDR3nt: TGTGCTAGTGCGAGGTACAATGAGCAGTTCTTC
j_gene: TRBJ1-1; v_gene: TRBV10-1; abundance: -; d_gene: -; CDR3aa: CPSNSNTEAFF; CDR3nt: TGCCCCAGCAACAGCAACACTGAAGCTTTCTTT
j_gene: TRBJ1-1; v_gene: TRBV4-1; abundance: -; d_gene: -; CDR3aa: CASSQERGTNTEAFF; CDR3nt: TGCGCCAGCAGCCAAGAACGAGGGACGAACACTGAAGCTTTCTTT
j_gene: TRBJ1-4; v_gene: TRBV6-1; abundance: few; d_gene: -; CDR3aa: CASRTGSPGGEKLFF; CDR3nt: TGTGCCAGCAGGACCGGGTCCCCGGGCGGTGAAAAACTGTTTTTT
j_gene: TRBJ1-6; v_gene: TRBV11-2; abundance: -; d_gene: -; CDR3aa: CASSDNRDSPLHF; CDR3nt: TGTGCCAGCAGCGACAACAGGGATTCACCCCTCCACTTT
j_gene: TRBJ1-1; v_gene: TRBV20-1; abundance: many; d_gene: -; CDR3aa: CSATPSGTEAFF; CDR3nt: TGCAGTGCCACCCCCTCCGGCACTGAAGCTTTCTTT
j_gene: TRBJ1-6; v_gene: TRBV24-1; abundance: medium-sized; d_gene: -; CDR3aa: CATRGSSNSPLHF; CDR3nt: TGTGCCACCAGGGGCAGCTCGAATTCACCCCTCCACTTT